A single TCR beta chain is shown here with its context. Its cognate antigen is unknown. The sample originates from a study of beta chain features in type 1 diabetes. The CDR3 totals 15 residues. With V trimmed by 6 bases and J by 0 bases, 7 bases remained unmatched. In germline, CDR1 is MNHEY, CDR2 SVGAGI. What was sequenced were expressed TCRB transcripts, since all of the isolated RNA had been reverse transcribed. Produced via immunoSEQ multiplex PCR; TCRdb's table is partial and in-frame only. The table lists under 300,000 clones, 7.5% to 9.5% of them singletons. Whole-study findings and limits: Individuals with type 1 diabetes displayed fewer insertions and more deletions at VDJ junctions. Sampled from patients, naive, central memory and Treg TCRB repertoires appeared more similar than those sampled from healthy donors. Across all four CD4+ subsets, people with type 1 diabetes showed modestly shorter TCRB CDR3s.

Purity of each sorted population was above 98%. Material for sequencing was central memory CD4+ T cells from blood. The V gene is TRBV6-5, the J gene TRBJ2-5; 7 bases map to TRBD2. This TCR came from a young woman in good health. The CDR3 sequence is CASRGPGGHQETQYF. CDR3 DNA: TGTGCCAGCAGGGGTCCGGGGGGACACCAAGAGACCCAGTACTTC.